The source of this T cell receptor beta chain is a study of blood T cells in healthy people across ages. As for the study in general: Using template switching, researchers captured about one barcoded beta molecule for each two T cells.

Study observations and caveats: Among T cells, TCR beta diversity per million cells dropped roughly linearly as age rose.

A word on this clonotype: No antigen is known for it.

A J-beta primer mix and a sample-barcoded 5' primer were used in a second PCR of about 7 to 12 cycles. With 12 random nucleotides, a template-switch adaptor tagged each individual cDNA molecule. From the 5' RACE reads, TCRdb called clonotypes with MiXCR, one entry per CDR3 protein. The sample includes roughly 800,000 distinct CDR3 sequences, about 62% of them seen just once. This CDR3 has 14 residues. Trimming took 7 bases from V and 2 from J, leaving 13 bases between them. The V gene's germline CDR1 is SGHTA and CDR2 FQGNSA. Each donor supplied approximately 10 milliliters of peripheral blood. The gene calls are TRBV7-2 and TRBJ2-3; weak D call: TRBD1 (6 bases). The sample consisted of blood. This sequence originates from a man in his thirties or forties in good health. For the CDR3, the DNA is TGTGCCAGCACCTGGGGGACACTCACAGATACGCAGTATTTT. Its translation is CASTWGTLTDTQYF.